This TCR beta chain originates from a study of technical replicates of blood from a handful of donors. The CDR3 length is 19 residues. Germline V lookup: CDR1 MNHNS, CDR2 SASEGT. The ends lost 2 bases at V and 1 base at J; junction bases unmatched: 16. The repertoire was sequenced with immunoSEQ multiplex PCR; TCRdb's copy has only in-frame clones and lacks some. The table includes around 62,000 clones, 95% to 98% detected once. This sequence joins TRBV6-1 and TRBJ1-1; 7 nucleotides match TRBD1. Sequencing was done on a sample of T cells isolated from PBMCs. This TCR derives from a human donor in good health. The CDR3 protein is CASSEMGFRGKGANTEAFF. CDR3 sequence (DNA): TGTGCCAGCAGTGAAATGGGATTCAGGGGCAAGGGGGCGAACACTGAAGCTTTCTTT.